The 27 T cell receptor beta chains reported below all come from one sample, sequenced in a study of OX40 agonist ivuxolimab in advanced cancers. The assay was immunoSEQ multiplex PCR, and TCRdb's table has in-frame clones only and misses some. The table records 50,000 to 55,000 clones, around 80% of them present only once. The material was CD4+ or CD8+ T cells sorted from blood, obtained in a trial of the OX40 agonist ivuxolimab. All receptors come from an adult with an advanced solid tumor such as melanoma, head and neck, liver or kidney cancer.

This clone was recorded once. J is TRBJ2-7 and V is TRBV18; 7 bases match TRBD1. The length of the CDR3 is 16 residues. Germline values: CDR1 KGHSH, CDR2 LQKENI. V trimming: 3 bases; J trimming: 2 bases; junction bases outside the gene matches: 10. The CDR3, as DNA: TGTGCCAGCTCACCGCTTCCCGGGACAGTAACCTACGAGCAGTACTTC. Protein sequence: CASSPLPGTVTYEQYF.

The chain carries TRBV6-6 and TRBJ2-5; 7 bases are a match to TRBD1. The last part of the DNA fits TRBJ2-7 better; the J call may be wrong. CDR1 and CDR2 from the germline V gene are MNHNY and SVGAGI (reference sequence). CDR3 length: 14 residues. CDR3 DNA: TGTGCCAGCAGTATCGACGGACAGGCCTACGAGCAGTACTTC. It encodes CASSIDGQAYEQYF.

This chain links TRBV5-1 with TRBJ1-1; D ambiguous. This CDR3 comprises 14 residues. Germline V gene lookup returns CDR1 SGHRS and CDR2 YFSETQ. Trimming stripped 4 bases from V and 0 bases from J, with 10 bases between. DNA of the CDR3: TGCGCCAGCAGCGCCGGGGTCATGAACACTGAAGCTTTCTTT. As protein: CASSAGVMNTEAFF.

This sequence joins TRBV7-2 and TRBJ2-7; 8 bases align to TRBD1. With V trimmed by 5 bases and J by 2 bases, 8 bases remained unmatched. Germline V gene data show CDR1 as SGHTA and CDR2 as FQGNSA. CDR3 size: 15 residues. CDR3 protein: CASSPRTGSTYEQYF. CDR3 DNA: TGTGCCAGCAGCCCGAGGACAGGGTCCACCTACGAGCAGTACTTC.

The V call is TRBV5-1, the J call TRBJ2-7; D is uncertain. The CDR3 loop spans 14 amino acids. Germline V gives CDR1 SGHRS, CDR2 YFSETQ. V lost 0 bases, J lost 3 bases, and 10 bases lay in between. The CDR3 region has the DNA TGCGCCAGCAGCTTGGCATCTGGGCTCTACGAGCAGTACTTC. Amino acids: CASSLASGLYEQYF.

CDR3 DNA: TGTGCCAGCTCTCCAGGGGGGAGCCCCCAAGAGACCCAGTACTTC. This codes for CASSPGGSPQETQYF. The V and J genes are TRBV18 and TRBJ2-5; D possibly corresponds to TRBD1 (7 bases). Germline CDR1 is KGHSH and CDR2 is LQKENI. Trimming removed 6 bases from V and 1 base from J, with 15 bases in between. The CDR3 runs 15 residues.

This clone was found once. The CDR3 DNA reads TGTGCCAGCAGTGAACCGCCGGGGTACAGAACCTATGGCTACACCTTC. Amino acids: CASSEPPGYRTYGYTF. This chain links TRBV6-1 with TRBJ1-2, with D unresolved. The CDR3 is made up of 16 amino acids. V lost 2 bases and J lost 4, with 17 bases in between. Per germline, CDR1 MNHNS and CDR2 SASEGT.

There are a few counts of this clone. Different DNA sequences within this sample yield the same CDR3. The CDR3 spells CASSLPDTGELFF. DNA for the CDR3: TGCGCCAGCAGCTTGCCAGACACCGGGGAGCTGTTTTTT. The J gene is TRBJ2-2, the V gene TRBV5-1, with D hard to call. CDR3 length: 13 residues. With 1 base removed from V and 3 bases from J, the gap between germline ends came to 4 bases. The germline V gene has CDR1 SGHRS and CDR2 YFSETQ.

This chain connects TRBV7-2 to TRBJ2-7; D might be TRBD1 (5 bases). V dropped 5 bases and J dropped 1 base, with 9 bases sitting between them. The germline gives CDR1 SGHTA, CDR2 FQGNSA. This CDR3 spans 13 amino acids. Written as DNA, the CDR3 is TGTGCCAGCAGCCCCAGGGTTTCCTACGAGCAGTACTTC. Amino acids: CASSPRVSYEQYF.

The chain has TRBV28 and TRBJ2-4, with D perhaps TRBD2 (6 bases). Germline V CDR1 and CDR2: MDHEN, SYDVKM. The CDR3 runs to 14 residues. With 7 bases removed from V and 7 bases from J, the gap between germline ends came to 17 bases. The CDR3 DNA follows: TGTGCCAGCACCCCCGGGAGTAGTTCGAACATTCAGTACTTC. Translating it yields CASTPGSSSNIQYF.

The V and J genes are TRBV9 and TRBJ1-1, with D maybe TRBD1 (5 bases). The CDR3 covers 13 residues. Deletions cut 2 bases from V and 7 bases from J, with 12 bases between. Germline values: CDR1 SGDLS, CDR2 YYNGEE. The chain's CDR3 is CASSVRGDGEAFF. CDR3 DNA sequence: TGTGCCAGCAGCGTTCGAGGGGATGGTGAAGCTTTCTTT.

The gene calls are TRBV4-1 and TRBJ2-5; D unresolved. The V end was cut by 1 base, the J end by 3 bases, with 6 bases between. The germline V gene has CDR1 MGHRA and CDR2 YSYEKL. The length of the CDR3 is 13 residues. The CDR3 loop reads CASSQGHEETQYF. CDR3 in DNA: TGCGCCAGCAGCCAAGGCCACGAAGAGACCCAGTACTTC.

This clone showed up just a few times. The genes are TRBV19 and TRBJ1-3; 12 positions match TRBD1. V trimming: 10 bases; J trimming: 5 bases; junction bases outside the gene matches: 6. There are 14 residues in the CDR3. Germline CDR1 is LNHDA and CDR2 is SQIVND (reference sequence). The DNA of the CDR3 is TGTGCCACCTGGGACAGGGGGCGGAGAAACACCATATATTTT. Translation: CATWDRGRRNTIYF.

The rearrangement links TRBV19 to TRBJ2-1; D might be TRBD1 (5 bases). The CDR3 runs 15 residues. Germline loops: CDR1 LNHDA, CDR2 SQIVND (reference sequence). Trimming cost V 2 bases and J 2 bases, with 10 bases left between them. In DNA form, the CDR3 reads TGTGCCAGTAGTATAACGGCAGGGCCCTACAATGAGCAGTTCTTC. This translates into CASSITAGPYNEQFF.

The genes are TRBV15 and TRBJ1-2, with 8 bases lining up with TRBD1. The CDR3 has 14 amino acids. The V segment lost 4 bases and the J segment 8 bases; nucleotides outside the gene matches: 9. From germline, CDR1 is LNHNV and CDR2 YYDKDF (reference sequence). The CDR3 nucleotides are TGTGCCACCAGCAAATTAGGACAGGGTAACGGCTACACCTTC. Translated: CATSKLGQGNGYTF.

The V call is TRBV5-4, the J call TRBJ2-2; D is uncertain. V shed 0 bases and J shed 3 bases, with 6 bases lying between them. This CDR3 is 14 amino acids long. Germline CDR1 and CDR2: SGHNT and YYREEE (reference sequence). The chain's CDR3 is CASSLVKYTGELFF. CDR3 DNA: TGTGCCAGCAGCTTGGTGAAGTACACCGGGGAGCTGTTTTTT.

J is TRBJ1-6 and V is TRBV7-2; D is uncertain. Trimming shortened V by 2 bases and J by 6 bases, and 8 bases separated the two germline ends. In germline, CDR1 is SGHTA, CDR2 FQGNSA. CDR3 length: 14 residues. CDR3 residues: CASSLNPLNSPLHF. In DNA form, the CDR3 reads TGTGCCAGCAGCTTAAACCCCCTTAATTCACCCCTCCACTTT.

This clone has only a few counts. The rearrangement joins TRBV2 to TRBJ1-5, with TRBD1 matching over 9 bases. The CDR3 runs to 15 residues. V shed 2 bases and J 7 bases; nucleotides not matched to a gene: 6. The V gene's germline CDR1 is SNHLY and CDR2 FYNNEI. CDR3 region: CASSERQGVRQPQHF. In DNA form, the CDR3 reads TGTGCCAGCAGTGAACGACAGGGGGTACGGCAGCCCCAGCATTTT.

CDR3 region: CASSLEFGNYGYTF. CDR3 bases: TGCGCCAGCAGCTTGGAATTCGGTAACTATGGCTACACCTTC. V and J are TRBV5-1 and TRBJ1-2; D remains unclear. The CDR3 loop spans 14 amino acids. The V end lost 0 bases, the J end lost 1 base, and 7 bases lay between the germline ends. The germline V gene encodes CDR1 SGHRS and CDR2 YFSETQ.

V gene TRBV19 combines with J gene TRBJ2-2; the D is unclear. Germline CDR1 reads LNHDA; CDR2 reads SQIVND (reference sequence). V dropped 8 bases and J dropped 6 bases, with 1 base sitting between them. The CDR3 is 9 residues long. The CDR3 loop is CASPGELFF. CDR3 DNA sequence: TGTGCCAGTCCCGGGGAGCTGTTTTTT.

This clone showed up just a few times. The chain is built from TRBV2 and TRBJ1-3; D perhaps matches TRBD1 (5 bases). The CDR3 runs to 14 residues. V was pared by 2 bases and J by 4 bases, with 9 bases between. Germline V gene sequence: CDR1 SNHLY, CDR2 FYNNEI. The CDR3 DNA is TGTGCCAGCAGTGAACCCAGGGCGGGAAACACCATATATTTT. Translating it yields CASSEPRAGNTIYF.

This sequence joins TRBV7-7 and TRBJ2-2, with 8 positions matching TRBD1. Germline lookup yields CDR1 SSHAT and CDR2 FNYEAQ (reference sequence). Trimming took 1 base from V and 5 from J; bases not matched to a gene: 0. The CDR3 runs 14 residues. The CDR3 sequence: CASSLGTGTGELFF. DNA of the CDR3: TGTGCCAGCAGCTTAGGGACAGGGACCGGGGAGCTGTTTTTT.

This chain joins TRBV4-2 and TRBJ1-4, with 9 positions matching TRBD1. CDR3 length: 15 residues. V trimming: 4 bases; J trimming: 8 bases; junction bases outside the gene matches: 8. The germline V gene encodes CDR1 LGHNA and CDR2 YNFKEQ. CDR3 region: CASSRRTGEREKLFF. The CDR3 nucleotides read TGTGCCAGCAGCCGCCGGACAGGGGAGAGGGAAAAACTGTTTTTT.

Only a few counts were recorded for this clone. Other DNA sequences of this sample code for an identical CDR3. The chain couples TRBV5-1 to TRBJ2-7; the D gene is possibly TRBD1 (7 bases). V shed 1 base and J shed 1 base, with 12 bases lying between them. The V gene's germline CDR1 is SGHRS and CDR2 YFSETQ. The CDR3 contains 15 residues. The CDR3 loop reads CASSLSGGRSYEQYF. In DNA form, the CDR3 reads TGCGCCAGCAGCTTGTCAGGGGGGAGATCCTACGAGCAGTACTTC. The whole variable domain, filled in from reference TRBV5-1 and TRBJ2-7, reads KAGVTQTPRYLIKTRGQQVTLSCSPISGHRSVSWYQQTPGQGLQFLFEYFSETQRNKGNFPGRFSGRQFSNSRSEMNVSTLELGDSALYLCASSLSGGRSYEQYFGPGTRLTVT.

The sample holds one count of this clone. The chain links TRBV6-5 to TRBJ2-2; TRBD2 is a possible D gene (7 bases). V lost 6 bases to trimming and J lost 3 bases, with 14 bases between them. This CDR3 contains 15 residues. CDR1 and CDR2 (germline): MNHEY, SVGAGI. This CDR3 is CASSRQGRDTGELFF. The CDR3 bases are TGTGCCAGCAGCCGTCAGGGGAGGGACACCGGGGAGCTGTTTTTT.

This clone came up a few times. The V gene is TRBV27, the J gene TRBJ2-1, with D possibly matching TRBD2 (6 bases). The CDR3 is 17 residues long. Trimming took 2 bases from V and 1 from J, leaving 15 bases between them. Germline V gives CDR1 MNHEY, CDR2 SMNVEV (reference sequence). CDR3 residues: CASSLVSGSGSYNEQFF. The CDR3 DNA is TGTGCCAGCAGTTTAGTCTCGGGTAGCGGATCCTACAATGAGCAGTTCTTC.

This chain links TRBV10-1 with TRBJ1-1; the D is unclear. The ends were cut back, 7 bases at V and 3 bases at J, with 6 bases in the middle. The CDR3 spans 11 residues. Germline CDR1 and CDR2: WNHNN and SYGVQD (reference sequence). The CDR3 sequence is CASIPYTEAFF. The CDR3 DNA follows: TGCGCCAGCATTCCCTACACTGAAGCTTTCTTT.